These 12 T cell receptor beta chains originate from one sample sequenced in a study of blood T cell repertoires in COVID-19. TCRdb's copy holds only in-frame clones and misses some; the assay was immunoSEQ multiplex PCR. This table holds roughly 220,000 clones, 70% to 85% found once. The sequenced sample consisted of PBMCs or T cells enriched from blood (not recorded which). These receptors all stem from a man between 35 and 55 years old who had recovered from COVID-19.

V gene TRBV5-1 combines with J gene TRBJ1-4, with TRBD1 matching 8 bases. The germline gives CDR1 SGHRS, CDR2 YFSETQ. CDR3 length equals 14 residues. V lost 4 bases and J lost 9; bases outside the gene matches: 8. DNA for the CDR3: TGCGCCAGCAGCCCTGACAGGGGAGGGAAAAAACTGTTTTTT. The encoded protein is CASSPDRGGKKLFF. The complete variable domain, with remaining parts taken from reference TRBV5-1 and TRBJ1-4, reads KAGVTQTPRYLIKTRGQQVTLSCSPISGHRSVSWYQQTPGQGLQFLFEYFSETQRNKGNFPGRFSGRQFSNSRSEMNVSTLELGDSALYLCASSPDRGGKKLFFGSGTQLSVL.

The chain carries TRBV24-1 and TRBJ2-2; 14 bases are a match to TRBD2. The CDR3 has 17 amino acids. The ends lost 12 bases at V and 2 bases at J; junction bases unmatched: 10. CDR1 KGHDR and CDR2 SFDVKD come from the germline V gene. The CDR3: CASLTSGGVDNTGELFF. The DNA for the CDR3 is TGTGCCTCTTTGACTAGCGGGGGGGTTGACAACACCGGGGAGCTGTTTTTT.

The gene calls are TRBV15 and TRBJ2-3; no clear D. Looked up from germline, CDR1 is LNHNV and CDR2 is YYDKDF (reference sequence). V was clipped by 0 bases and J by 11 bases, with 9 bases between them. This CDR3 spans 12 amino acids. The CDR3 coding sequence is TGTGCCACCAGCAGAGAGGGCAGGTGGCAGTATTTT. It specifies CATSREGRWQYF.

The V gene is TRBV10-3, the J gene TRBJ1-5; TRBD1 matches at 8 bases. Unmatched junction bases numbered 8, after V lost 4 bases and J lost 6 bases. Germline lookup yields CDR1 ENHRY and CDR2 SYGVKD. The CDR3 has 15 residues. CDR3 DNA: TGTGCCATCAGTGCCTCTACAGGGGGGAGTCAGCCCCAGCATTTT. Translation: CAISASTGGSQPQHF.

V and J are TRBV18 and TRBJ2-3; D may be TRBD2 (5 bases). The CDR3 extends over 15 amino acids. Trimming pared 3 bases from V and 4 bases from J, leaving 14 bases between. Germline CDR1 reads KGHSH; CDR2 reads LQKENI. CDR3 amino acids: CASSPSDSSADTQYF. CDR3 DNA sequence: TGTGCCAGCTCACCCTCGGACTCTTCGGCAGATACGCAGTATTTT.

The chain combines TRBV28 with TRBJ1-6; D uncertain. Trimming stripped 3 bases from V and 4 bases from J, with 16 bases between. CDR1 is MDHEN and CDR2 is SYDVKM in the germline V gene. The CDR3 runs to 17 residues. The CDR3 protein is CASSFRPSRMYNSPLHF. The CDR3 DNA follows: TGTGCCAGCAGTTTCCGCCCCTCGAGGATGTATAATTCACCCCTCCACTTT. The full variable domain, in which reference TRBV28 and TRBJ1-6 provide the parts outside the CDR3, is DVKVTQSSRYLVKRTGEKVFLECVQDMDHENMFWYRQDPGLGLRLIYFSYDVKMKEKGDIPEGYSVSREKKERFSLILESASTNQTSMYLCASSFRPSRMYNSPLHFGNGTRLTVT.

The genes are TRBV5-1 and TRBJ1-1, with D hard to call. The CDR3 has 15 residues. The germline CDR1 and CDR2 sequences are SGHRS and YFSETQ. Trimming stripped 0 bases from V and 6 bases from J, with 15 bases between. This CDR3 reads CASSLAERPFSEAFF. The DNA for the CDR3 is TGCGCCAGCAGCTTGGCCGAGAGGCCTTTTTCTGAAGCTTTCTTT.

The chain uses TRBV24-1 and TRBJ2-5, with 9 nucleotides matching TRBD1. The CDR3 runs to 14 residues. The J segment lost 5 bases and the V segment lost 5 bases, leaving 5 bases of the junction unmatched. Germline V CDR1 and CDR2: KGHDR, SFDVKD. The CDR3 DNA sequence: TGTGCCACCAGTGGGGACAGGGTATGGGAGACCCAGTACTTC. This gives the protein CATSGDRVWETQYF.

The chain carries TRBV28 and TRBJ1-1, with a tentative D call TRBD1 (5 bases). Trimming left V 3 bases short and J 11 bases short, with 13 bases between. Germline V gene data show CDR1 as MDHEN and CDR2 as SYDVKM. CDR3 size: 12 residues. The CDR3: CASSFYPAGAFF. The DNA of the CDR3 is TGTGCCAGCAGTTTCTATCCAGCAGGGGCTTTCTTT.

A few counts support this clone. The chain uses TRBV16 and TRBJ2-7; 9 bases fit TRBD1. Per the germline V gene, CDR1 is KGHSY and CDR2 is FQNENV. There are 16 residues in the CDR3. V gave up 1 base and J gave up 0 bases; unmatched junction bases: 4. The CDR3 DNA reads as TGTGCCAGCAGCCAATACGGGACAGGGTACTCCTACGAGCAGTACTTC. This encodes CASSQYGTGYSYEQYF.

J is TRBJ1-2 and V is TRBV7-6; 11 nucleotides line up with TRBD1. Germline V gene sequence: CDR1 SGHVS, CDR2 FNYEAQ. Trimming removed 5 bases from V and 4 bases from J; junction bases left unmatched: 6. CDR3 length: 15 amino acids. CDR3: CASSPGQGAGYGYTF. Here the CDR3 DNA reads TGTGCCAGCAGCCCCGGACAGGGGGCAGGCTATGGCTACACCTTC.

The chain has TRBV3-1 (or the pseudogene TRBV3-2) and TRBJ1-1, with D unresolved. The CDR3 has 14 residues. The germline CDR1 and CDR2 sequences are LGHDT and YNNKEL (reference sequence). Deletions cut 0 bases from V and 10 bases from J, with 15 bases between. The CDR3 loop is CASSQEGTVRGAFF. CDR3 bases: TGTGCCAGCAGCCAAGAAGGTACGGTCCGGGGAGCTTTCTTT.